Following are 27 T cell receptor beta chains from one sample sequenced in a study of shared clonotypes between healthy human individuals. Sequencing used immunoSEQ multiplex PCR; TCRdb keeps in-frame clones, though not all of them. The repertoire holds about 770,000 clones, 72% seen once, with under 2% in the top ten. Sequencing input: memory CD4+ T cells sorted from blood. Stated subset: CD45RA-negative fraction. Receptors originate from a woman aged 30 to 39 in good health.

The chain recombines TRBV27 with TRBJ1-1; TRBD1 might be the D (5 bases). The CDR3 runs 16 residues. Germline loops: CDR1 MNHEY, CDR2 SMNVEV (reference sequence). The V end lost 4 bases, the J end lost 0 bases, and 15 bases lay between the germline ends. The CDR3 region has the DNA TGTGCCAGCAGTTCCCTACCGGGACGTATGAACACTGAAGCTTTCTTT. It specifies CASSSLPGRMNTEAFF.

The rearrangement joins TRBV5-1 to TRBJ2-1; 7 bases match TRBD1. Germline V gives CDR1 SGHRS, CDR2 YFSETQ. CDR3 size: 13 residues. The V and J ends lost 4 bases and 9 bases, in that order; junction bases with no gene match: 7. CDR3 nucleotides: TGCGCCAGCAGCCTACCGACAGGGAGTGAGCAGTTCTTC. Amino acid sequence: CASSLPTGSEQFF.

In this sample, this clone turned up a few times. The chain carries TRBV6-1 and TRBJ2-5; 12 nucleotides agree with TRBD2. The CDR3 spans 15 residues. CDR1 and CDR2 from the germline V gene are MNHNS and SASEGT. V shed 5 bases, J shed 2 bases, and the junction held 3 bases outside the gene matches. The CDR3 DNA reads as TGTGCCAGCAGTCGCGGGACTAGCGGGCAAGAGACCCAGTACTTC. Protein sequence: CASSRGTSGQETQYF.

This clone was recorded once. The chain recombines TRBV27 with TRBJ1-5; 7 bases align to TRBD1. Germline V gene sequence: CDR1 MNHEY, CDR2 SMNVEV (reference sequence). V shed 6 bases, J shed 1 base, and the junction held 6 bases outside the gene matches. The CDR3 runs 15 residues. CDR3 sequence (DNA): TGTGCCAGCAGCCCGCTGGGACAGAGCAATCAGCCCCAGCATTTT. Translated: CASSPLGQSNQPQHF.

The rearrangement links TRBV2 to TRBJ2-5; D is ambiguous. The CDR3 is made up of 11 amino acids. Germline V gene sequence: CDR1 SNHLY, CDR2 FYNNEI. V was clipped by 7 bases and J by 5 bases, with 8 bases between them. This CDR3 is CASNLRETQYF. CDR3 coding DNA: TGTGCCAGCAACCTCCGGGAGACCCAGTACTTC. Drawing the rest from reference TRBV2 and TRBJ2-5, the complete variable domain is EPEVTQTPSHQVTQMGQEVILRCVPISNHLYFYWYRQILGQKVEFLVSFYNNEISEKSEIFDDQFSVERPDGSNFTLKIRSTKLEDSAMYFCASNLRETQYFGPGTRLLVL.

V usage is TRBV19 and J usage is TRBJ2-2; the D call may be TRBD1 or TRBD2 (5 bases each). The V end lost 3 bases, the J end lost 3 bases, and 17 bases lay between the germline ends. This CDR3 is built from 17 residues. Germline loops: CDR1 LNHDA, CDR2 SQIVND (reference sequence). CDR3 protein: CASSIHFLGPDTGELFF. The CDR3 coding sequence is TGTGCCAGTAGTATTCATTTTTTGGGACCGGACACCGGGGAGCTGTTTTTT.

The sample holds many counts of this clone. CDR3 protein: CASSLAGRNYGYTF. The DNA for the CDR3 is TGTGCCAGCAGCTTAGCGGGACGGAACTATGGCTACACCTTC. This chain joins TRBV7-2 and TRBJ1-2; possible D gene TRBD1, 5 bases. V lost 0 bases and J 2 bases, leaving 7 bases between the germline ends. Germline loops: CDR1 SGHTA, CDR2 FQGNSA. The CDR3 totals 14 residues.

This clone was seen only a few times. The V gene is TRBV6-4, the J gene TRBJ2-5; D not certain. Germline V lookup: CDR1 MRHNA, CDR2 SNTAGT. The CDR3 runs to 13 residues. Trimming removed 0 bases from V and 0 bases from J, with 2 bases in between. DNA of the CDR3: TGTGCCAGCAGTGACTCCGACCAAGAGACCCAGTACTTC. Translating it yields CASSDSDQETQYF.

The J gene is TRBJ2-7, the V gene TRBV11-3; 8 nucleotides match TRBD1. The CDR3 has 12 amino acids. Germline assignment: CDR1 SGHNT and CDR2 YENEEA. Trimming took 4 bases from V and 8 from J; bases not matched to a gene: 4. CDR3 coding DNA: TGTGCCAGCAGCTCGAACAGGGGGAAGCAGTACTTC. This encodes CASSSNRGKQYF.

The chain has TRBV5-1 and TRBJ2-5; 9 bases are shared with TRBD2. Germline CDR1 SGHRS, CDR2 YFSETQ. This CDR3 spans 16 amino acids. The ends lost 4 bases at V and 3 bases at J; junction bases unmatched: 10. The CDR3 is CASSLLSGSGEETQYF. CDR3 nucleotides: TGCGCCAGCAGCCTTCTTAGCGGGAGTGGGGAAGAGACCCAGTACTTC.

The CDR3 coding sequence is TGTGCCAGTACCTCGTCGGAGGTCTCTGGGGCCAACGTCCTGACTTTC. Translated, it gives CASTSSEVSGANVLTF. The rearrangement links TRBV19 to TRBJ2-6, with D perhaps TRBD2 (5 bases). The germline CDR1 and CDR2 sequences are LNHDA and SQIVND (reference sequence). V was clipped by 7 bases and J by 0 bases, with 13 bases between them. The CDR3 runs to 16 residues.

V is TRBV14 and J is TRBJ2-7, with D possibly matching TRBD1 (5 bases). Germline V gene lookup returns CDR1 SGHDN and CDR2 FVKESK. V dropped 8 bases and J dropped 0 bases, with 11 bases sitting between them. The CDR3 length is 13 residues. The CDR3 bases are TGTGCCAGCCGAAGACAGAGCTCCTACGAGCAGTACTTC. This translates into CASRRQSSYEQYF.

The J gene is TRBJ2-5, the V gene TRBV25-1, with 9 bases lining up with TRBD2. The CDR3 runs to 16 residues. V lost 8 bases, J lost 5 bases, and 15 bases stayed unmatched. Germline CDR1 and CDR2: MGHDK and SYGVNS. The CDR3 protein is CASREGVASGMETQYF. The CDR3 DNA reads TGTGCCAGCCGGGAGGGGGTTGCTAGCGGGATGGAGACCCAGTACTTC.

V and J are TRBV15 and TRBJ2-5; the match to TRBD2 covers 13 bases. The V segment lost 6 bases and the J segment 3 bases; nucleotides outside the gene matches: 7. The CDR3 consists of 16 residues. Looked up from germline, CDR1 is LNHNV and CDR2 is YYDKDF (reference sequence). The CDR3 is CATRLPGLAGEETQYF. CDR3 nucleotides: TGTGCCACCAGACTACCAGGACTAGCGGGAGAAGAGACCCAGTACTTC. Full variable domain (remainder filled in from reference TRBV15 and TRBJ2-5): DAMVIQNPRYQVTQFGKPVTLSCSQTLNHNVMYWYQQKSSQAPKLLFHYYDKDFNNEADTPDNFQSRRPNTSFCFLDIRSPGLGDTAMYLCATRLPGLAGEETQYFGPGTRLLVL.

The rearrangement links TRBV28 to TRBJ1-2, with D unresolved. CDR3 length: 12 residues. The V gene lost 3 bases and the J gene lost 8 bases, with 10 bases spanning the gap. Per the germline V gene, CDR1 is MDHEN and CDR2 is SYDVKM. The CDR3, as DNA: TGTGCCAGCAGTTTCCGGTTGTTCGGCTACACCTTC. Translation gives CASSFRLFGYTF.

This clone has just one count. The chain joins TRBV13 to TRBJ2-1; 10 positions match TRBD2. The J segment lost 8 bases and the V segment lost 3 bases, leaving 7 bases of the junction unmatched. The germline V gene has CDR1 PRHDT and CDR2 FYEKMQ (reference sequence). The CDR3 consists of 15 residues. The CDR3 protein is CASSFYSGRIDEQFF. The CDR3 DNA reads TGTGCCAGCAGCTTCTATAGCGGGAGGATCGATGAGCAGTTCTTC. Combining the CDR3 with reference TRBV13 and TRBJ2-1 gives the whole variable domain AAGVIQSPRHLIKEKRETATLKCYPIPRHDTVYWYQQGPGQDPQFLISFYEKMQSDKGSIPDRFSAQQFSDYHSELNMSSLELGDSALYFCASSFYSGRIDEQFFGPGTRLTVL.

About this clone: Other DNA sequences in the sample encode the same CDR3. This chain links TRBV7-3 with TRBJ2-5; D unresolved. Germline CDR1 reads SGHTA; CDR2 reads FQGTGA. With 1 base removed from V and 1 base from J, the gap between germline ends came to 4 bases. The CDR3 is made up of 13 amino acids. CDR3 protein: CASSLNSQETQYF. Here the CDR3 DNA reads TGTGCCAGCAGCTTAAACTCCCAAGAGACCCAGTACTTC.

The gene calls are TRBV18 and TRBJ2-1; D is unclear. The CDR3 consists of 13 residues. Germline CDR1 reads KGHSH; CDR2 reads LQKENI. V lost 2 bases and J lost 9, with 11 bases in between. The CDR3 region is CASSPRVSAEQFF. Here the CDR3 DNA reads TGTGCCAGCTCACCAAGGGTATCTGCTGAGCAGTTCTTC.

The chain links TRBV19 to TRBJ2-3; 7 positions agree with TRBD2. Trimming at V came to 10 bases and at J to 8 bases, leaving 12 bases not matched to a gene. The germline V gene has CDR1 LNHDA and CDR2 SQIVND (reference sequence). The CDR3 spans 13 residues. The CDR3 here is CATQASGPGTQYF. The CDR3, as DNA: TGTGCCACCCAGGCTAGCGGTCCAGGTACGCAGTATTTT.

Written as DNA, the CDR3 is TGTGCCAGAAGCTTGGGGGCCGGAGGAGCAACTAATGAAAAACTGTTTTTT. Protein product: CARSLGAGGATNEKLFF. V gene TRBV5-3 combines with J gene TRBJ1-4; the D is unclear. TRBV5-3 is treated as an ORF (open reading frame) with a function not yet certain. V lost 0 bases, J lost 0 bases, and 12 bases lay in between. This CDR3 spans 17 amino acids.

This sequence joins TRBV5-1 and TRBJ2-3; 10 nucleotides agree with TRBD2. J lost 1 base, V lost 0 bases, and 2 bases had no gene match. Germline V gives CDR1 SGHRS, CDR2 YFSETQ. The CDR3 loop spans 16 amino acids. CDR3 DNA sequence: TGCGCCAGCAGCTTGGGAGGGACTAGCGGCACAGATACGCAGTATTTT. Its translation is CASSLGGTSGTDTQYF.

CDR3 region: CASSPLGGPNQPQHF. In DNA, the CDR3 is TGTGCCAGCAGCCCCCTTGGGGGACCCAATCAGCCCCAGCATTTT. The gene calls are TRBV5-5 and TRBJ1-5; D possibly corresponds to TRBD1 (5 bases). Per the germline V gene, CDR1 is SGHKS and CDR2 is YYEKEE (reference sequence). The CDR3 is made up of 15 amino acids. Trimming took off 4 bases at V and 3 bases at J, with 14 bases between the two ends.

This chain uses TRBV5-1 with TRBJ1-1, with TRBD1 identical over 8 bases. Germline assignment: CDR1 SGHRS and CDR2 YFSETQ. CDR3 length: 16 residues. Trimming removed 0 bases from V and 1 base from J; junction bases left unmatched: 5. The chain's CDR3 is CASSLGQGAGNTEAFF. The CDR3 DNA sequence: TGCGCCAGCAGCTTGGGGCAGGGGGCAGGGAACACTGAAGCTTTCTTT.

This clone has only a few counts. The chain is built from TRBV11-2 and TRBJ2-5; D is possibly TRBD2 (5 bases). This CDR3 has 15 residues. Germline CDR1 reads SGHAT; CDR2 reads FQNNGV. V was shortened by 3 bases and J by 3 bases, with 14 bases between the two germline ends. In DNA, the CDR3 is TGTGCCAGCAGCTTGGGCGGGTTCGGAAAAGAGACCCAGTACTTC. It yields the protein CASSLGGFGKETQYF.

The chain couples TRBV6-5 to TRBJ2-1; possible D gene TRBD2, 5 bases. Germline values: CDR1 MNHEY, CDR2 SVGAGI. Trimming removed 6 bases at V and 8 bases at J, with 14 bases between. This CDR3 comprises 13 residues. CDR3: CASRRRFTDEQFF. Written as DNA, the CDR3 is TGTGCCAGCAGGCGGAGGTTTACGGATGAGCAGTTCTTC.

V and J are TRBV25-1 and TRBJ1-2; D possibly corresponds to TRBD1 (5 bases). CDR1 and CDR2 from the germline V gene are MGHDK and SYGVNS. V lost 0 bases, J lost 8 bases, and 10 bases lay in between. This CDR3 is built from 13 residues. CDR3 bases: TGTGCCAGCAGTGAATATTCGGGGCGAGGCTACACCTTC. It encodes CASSEYSGRGYTF.

The CDR3 protein is CASSLAPGSQEKLFF. The DNA of the CDR3 is TGCGCCAGCAGCTTGGCCCCAGGGAGTCAGGAAAAACTGTTTTTT. The chain joins TRBV5-1 to TRBJ1-4; D is perhaps TRBD1 (5 bases). The CDR3 extends over 15 amino acids. Per the germline V gene, CDR1 is SGHRS and CDR2 is YFSETQ. V was shortened by 0 bases and J by 8 bases, with 14 bases between the two germline ends. The whole variable domain, remainder taken from reference TRBV5-1 and TRBJ1-4, is KAGVTQTPRYLIKTRGQQVTLSCSPISGHRSVSWYQQTPGQGLQFLFEYFSETQRNKGNFPGRFSGRQFSNSRSEMNVSTLELGDSALYLCASSLAPGSQEKLFFGSGTQLSVL.